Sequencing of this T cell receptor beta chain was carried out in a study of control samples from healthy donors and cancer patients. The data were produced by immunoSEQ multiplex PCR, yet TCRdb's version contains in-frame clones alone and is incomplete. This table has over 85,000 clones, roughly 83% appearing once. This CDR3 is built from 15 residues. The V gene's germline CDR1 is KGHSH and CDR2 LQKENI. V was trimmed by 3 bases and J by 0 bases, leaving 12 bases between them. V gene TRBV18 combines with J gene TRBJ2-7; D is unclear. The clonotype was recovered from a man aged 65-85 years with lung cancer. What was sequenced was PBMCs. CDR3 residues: CASSPSGLSSYEQYF. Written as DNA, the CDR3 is TGTGCCAGCTCACCTTCCGGGTTAAGCTCCTACGAGCAGTACTTC.